This TCR beta chain was captured in a study of blood T cell repertoires in COVID-19. Cohort allocation depended upon clinical history that participants reported. The table came from immunoSEQ multiplex PCR; TCRdb's copy has only in-frame clones and leaves some out. The sample carries approximately 290,000 clones, over 75% recorded once. Germline-derived CDR1 and CDR2 are SGHAT and FQDESV (reference sequence). The CDR3 has 15 residues. J was trimmed by 6 bases and V by 2 bases; bases with no gene match: 5. The sequencing sample was made of PBMCs or T cells enriched from blood (not recorded which). The chain employs TRBV11-1 and TRBJ2-1, with TRBD2 identical over 9 bases. The sequence was collected from a woman in her twenties or thirties who had recovered from COVID-19. The CDR3, as DNA: TGTGCCAGCAGCTTACGCGGGAGGGCCTCCAATGAGCAGTTCTTC. Protein: CASSLRGRASNEQFF.